The T cell receptor (beta chain) described here comes from a study of cytomegalovirus exposure and HLA in healthy donors. The PCR employed 60 Vbeta primers together with 13 Jbeta primers. Methods used by the authors: Among the unique TCR beta chains that a later analysis counted, about 79 million in all, roughly 9.9 million were shared. Repertoires were generated with immunoSEQ multiplex PCR, while TCRdb's copy carries only in-frame clones and drops some. V and J calls and clone size come straight from that table; D and trimming were deduced from the DNA. The profile shows some 150,000 clones, roughly 82% of them singletons. About this clone: No antigen is known for it.

The germline V gene has CDR1 SGHNT and CDR2 YYREEE (reference sequence). Losses at the gene ends were 3 bases for V and 1 base for J; bases not matched to a gene: 1. The CDR3 is made up of 13 amino acids. Overall study results and limits: As a later analysis showed, a missense DCLRE1C variant was linked to trimming of TCR beta V- and J-genes.

The chain links TRBV5-4 to TRBJ2-7; 7 bases fit TRBD1. The receptor's source is a woman between 45 and 65 years old in good health and CMV-seropositive. Sequencing was carried out using PBMCs. The CDR3 here is CASSSGQSYEQYF. CDR3 DNA: TGTGCCAGCAGCTCGGGACAGTCCTACGAGCAGTACTTC.